These 21 T cell receptor beta chains came from one sample sequenced in a study of patients and donors after allogeneic stem cell transplantation. Via MiXCR, TCRdb re-called the RT-PCR reads, giving one row per CDR3 protein. The data show about 410,000 distinct CDR3 sequences, 15% to 20% seen once. The sample comprised blood, either unsorted or a sorted T cell fraction (not recorded which). These receptors came from a human donor who was either an allogeneic HSCT recipient or a stem cell or donor lymphocyte infusion donor (not recorded which). It is not recorded whose cells these are; they may come from a transplant donor.

The chain couples TRBV20-1 to TRBJ2-7; no definite D call. Germline V gene lookup returns CDR1 DFQATT and CDR2 SNEGSKA (reference sequence). V lost 5 bases and J lost 2, with 13 bases in between. This CDR3 region has 13 residues. CDR3 loop: CSAVFGRTYEQYF. CDR3 DNA: TGCAGTGCTGTCTTCGGACGGACCTACGAGCAGTACTTC.

CDR3 residues: CASSVGLRVDQPQHF. CDR3 DNA sequence: TGTGCCAGCAGCGTAGGGTTGAGGGTAGATCAGCCCCAGCATTTT. The rearrangement uses TRBV9 and TRBJ1-5; D remains unclear. Per germline, CDR1 SGDLS and CDR2 YYNGEE. The V and J ends lost 0 bases and 5 bases respectively, with 12 bases between them. The CDR3 is made up of 15 amino acids.

The chain is built from TRBV5-1 and TRBJ2-1; weak D call: TRBD1 (6 bases). V was pared by 7 bases and J by 9 bases, with 14 bases between. The germline V gene encodes CDR1 SGHRS and CDR2 YFSETQ. The CDR3 is 12 residues long. The CDR3 protein is CASFRLGAEQFF. CDR3 sequence (DNA): TGCGCCAGCTTTCGCCTGGGGGCTGAGCAGTTCTTC.

This clonotype has only a few counts. The chain joins TRBV2 to TRBJ1-1; D call uncertain. Germline loops: CDR1 SNHLY, CDR2 FYNNEI. The length of the CDR3 is 14 residues. Trimming stripped 3 bases from V and 1 base from J, with 9 bases between. The CDR3 reads CASSDWTENTEAFF. The CDR3 nucleotides read TGTGCCAGCAGTGATTGGACGGAGAACACTGAAGCTTTCTTT.

The chain carries TRBV6-2 or TRBV6-3 and TRBJ2-3; D is unresolved. The CDR3 runs to 14 residues. In germline, CDR1 is MNHEY, CDR2 SVGEGT. With 7 bases removed from V and 2 bases from J, the gap between germline ends came to 13 bases. CDR3 nucleotides: TGTGCCAGCACCCCCAGACCCATCACAGATACGCAGTATTTT. Its protein is CASTPRPITDTQYF.

The chain is built from TRBV28 and TRBJ1-5; TRBD1 aligns across 8 bases. From germline, CDR1 is MDHEN and CDR2 SYDVKM. The CDR3 is made up of 15 amino acids. The J segment lost 3 bases and the V segment lost 5 bases, leaving 6 bases of the junction unmatched. The CDR3 nucleotides are TGTGCCAGCAGTGGGCCGGACAGGGCCAATCAGCCCCAGCATTTT. Protein: CASSGPDRANQPQHF.

This clonotype came up a few times. This sequence joins TRBV7-2 and TRBJ2-5; the match to TRBD2 covers 9 bases. Unmatched junction bases numbered 8, after V lost 5 bases and J lost 4 bases. The germline V gene has CDR1 SGHTA and CDR2 FQGNSA. The CDR3 spans 15 residues. CDR3 amino acids: CASSLSLAGTETQYF. CDR3 sequence (DNA): TGTGCCAGCAGCCTTTCCCTAGCGGGAACAGAGACCCAGTACTTC.

This clonotype was seen at least ten times. V gene TRBV10-3 combines with J gene TRBJ2-1; 8 nucleotides align to TRBD1. Trimming took 2 bases from V and 8 from J; bases not matched to a gene: 17. Per the germline V gene, CDR1 is ENHRY and CDR2 is SYGVKD. This CDR3 region has 18 residues. The chain's CDR3 is CAISEPEERRQGIDEQFF. CDR3 in DNA: TGTGCCATCAGTGAGCCGGAGGAGAGGAGACAGGGGATCGATGAGCAGTTCTTC.

V gene TRBV19 combines with J gene TRBJ2-7; D may be TRBD2 (5 bases). Trimming left V 3 bases short and J 5 bases short, with 11 bases between. Germline V gives CDR1 LNHDA, CDR2 SQIVND (reference sequence). This CDR3 region has 13 residues. CDR3 in DNA: TGTGCCAGTAGTATCGCGGGTCGGGACGAGCAGTACTTC. Translated: CASSIAGRDEQYF.

This clonotype was counted only a few times. The V call is TRBV7-2, the J call TRBJ2-7, with TRBD1 identical over 8 bases. Trimming cost V 5 bases and J 3 bases; bases outside gene matches: 6. This CDR3 is 14 amino acids long. Per germline, CDR1 SGHTA and CDR2 FQGNSA. The DNA for the CDR3 is TGTGCCAGCAGCCTACAGGGGGGCCTCTACGAGCAGTACTTC. Translated: CASSLQGGLYEQYF.

The CDR3 loop is CASSQDLDSSGYTF. CDR3 sequence (DNA): TGCGCCAGCAGCCAAGATCTCGACAGCAGTGGCTACACCTTC. This sequence joins TRBV4-3 and TRBJ1-2, with D possibly matching TRBD1 (5 bases). Germline V gene data show CDR1 as LGHNA and CDR2 as YSLEER. V was shortened by 0 bases and J by 7 bases, with 12 bases between the two germline ends. This CDR3 is 14 amino acids long.

The genes are TRBV30 and TRBJ2-1; 8 bases line up with TRBD2. V gave up 2 bases and J gave up 9 bases; unmatched junction bases: 6. The CDR3 totals 13 residues. Germline CDR1 is GTSNPN and CDR2 is SVGIG (reference sequence). The CDR3 loop is CAWSLAGDGEQFF. The CDR3, as DNA: TGTGCCTGGAGTCTAGCGGGCGACGGTGAGCAGTTCTTC. The full variable domain, in which reference TRBV30 and TRBJ2-1 provide the parts outside the CDR3, is SQTIHQWPATLVQPVGSPLSLECTVEGTSNPNLYWYRQAAGRGLQLLFYSVGIGQISSEVPQNLSASRPQDRQFILSSKKLLLSDSGFYLCAWSLAGDGEQFFGPGTRLTVL.

There are a few counts of this clonotype. V is TRBV7-2 and J is TRBJ2-1; D is undetermined. Trimming took off 2 bases at V and 1 base at J, with 9 bases between the two ends. CDR1 and CDR2 from the germline V gene are SGHTA and FQGNSA. CDR3 length: 15 residues. This CDR3 reads CASSLSQTSYNEQFF. The DNA for the CDR3 is TGTGCCAGCAGCTTATCCCAGACATCCTACAATGAGCAGTTCTTC.

This clonotype appeared many times. The chain combines TRBV25-1 with TRBJ2-2; a possible D gene is TRBD2 (6 bases). The CDR3 has 13 residues. Trimming cost V 7 bases and J 4 bases, with 10 bases left between them. CDR1 is MGHDK, CDR2 SYGVNS, per germline. CDR3 bases: TGTGCCAGCACGGCGGGAAGCACCGGGGAGCTGTTTTTT. The encoded protein is CASTAGSTGELFF. Full variable domain (missing parts from reference TRBV25-1 and TRBJ2-2): EADIYQTPRYLVIGTGKKITLECSQTMGHDKMYWYQQDPGMELHLIHYSYGVNSTEKGDLSSESTVSRIRTEHFPLTLESARPSHTSQYLCASTAGSTGELFFGEGSRLTVL.

V is TRBV18 and J is TRBJ2-1; maybe TRBD2 (6 bases). Between the trimmed V and J ends, which lost 3 bases and 5 bases, there was a span of 14 bases. The CDR3 has 15 residues. The germline gives CDR1 KGHSH, CDR2 LQKENI. As DNA, the CDR3 is TGTGCCAGCTCACCTAAGGCGGGAAAGGACAATGAGCAGTTCTTC. Its protein is CASSPKAGKDNEQFF. Full variable domain (outside the CDR3, taken from reference TRBV18 and TRBJ2-1): NAGVMQNPRHLVRRRGQEARLRCSPMKGHSHVYWYRQLPEEGLKFMVYLQKENIIDESGMPKERFSAEFPKEGPSILRIQQVVRGDSAAYFCASSPKAGKDNEQFFGPGTRLTVL.

This clonotype was recorded a few times. This chain uses TRBV11-2 with TRBJ2-7; D remains unclear. V lost 0 bases and J lost 2, with 8 bases in between. The CDR3 runs 14 residues. The germline gives CDR1 SGHAT, CDR2 FQNNGV. The CDR3 reads CASSLEYDAYEQYF. In nucleotides, the CDR3 is TGTGCCAGCAGCTTAGAATACGATGCCTACGAGCAGTACTTC.

This chain uses TRBV18 with TRBJ2-6; possibly TRBD1 or TRBD2 for D (5 bases each). Between the trimmed V and J ends, which lost 2 bases and 4 bases, there was a span of 12 bases. The CDR3 has 16 amino acids. The germline V gene has CDR1 KGHSH and CDR2 LQKENI. This chain's CDR3 is CASSPTGGNGANVLTF. The CDR3 DNA is TGTGCCAGCTCACCAACTGGGGGAAACGGGGCCAACGTCCTGACTTTC.

There are many counts of this clonotype. The CDR3 region is CASSLAGYTF. For the CDR3, the DNA is TGTGCCAGCAGTTTAGCCGGCTACACCTTC. The chain joins TRBV12-3 or TRBV12-4 to TRBJ1-2; D call uncertain. Trimming cost V 0 bases and J 8 bases, with 1 base left between them. The CDR3 length is 10 residues.

This clonotype was counted at least ten times. The V gene is TRBV5-1, the J gene TRBJ2-1; no clear D. V was clipped by 0 bases and J by 9 bases, with 13 bases between them. The CDR3 is 14 amino acids. Germline-derived CDR1 and CDR2 are SGHRS and YFSETQ. In DNA, the CDR3 is TGCGCCAGCAGCTTGGGTAGGGTAGATGGTGAGCAGTTCTTC. It yields the protein CASSLGRVDGEQFF.

A few counts support this clonotype. This rearrangement joins TRBV5-1 to TRBJ1-1; possibly TRBD1 for D (6 bases). V lost 0 bases and J lost 2, with 14 bases in between. Germline CDR1 SGHRS, CDR2 YFSETQ. CDR3 length: 16 residues. The CDR3 coding sequence is TGCGCCAGCAGCTTGGGTGCCAGGGGTCCTAACACTGAAGCTTTCTTT. Translating it yields CASSLGARGPNTEAFF.

This clonotype was observed at least ten times. The chain is built from TRBV3-1 and TRBJ2-7, with TRBD2 matching 8 bases. The CDR3 has 15 residues. The V gene end was trimmed by 3 bases and the J gene end by 2 bases; junction bases not matched to a gene: 6. Germline assignment: CDR1 LGHDT and CDR2 YNNKEL (reference sequence). CDR3 nucleotides: TGTGCCAGCAGCCAGGGACTAGTAGAAACCTACGAGCAGTACTTC. Translating gives CASSQGLVETYEQYF.